This TCR beta chain was observed in a study of CD8 T cells in ankylosing spondylitis. Study conclusions and caveats: Seemingly distinctive of ankylosing spondylitis blood was a TCR beta motif formed by eight highly homologous variants. Those disease-linked clones were CD8+; they were also relatively rare in peripheral blood.

TCRdb called the 5' RACE reads again in MiXCR, with one record for every CDR3 protein. The table shows about 27,000 distinct CDR3 sequences, with over 6.5% occurring only once. Trimming left V 4 bases short and J 2 bases short, with 8 bases between. The CDR3 is 12 residues long. The germline gives CDR1 SQVTM, CDR2 ANQGSEA. On this clonotype: Its antigen is still unknown.

The specimen sequenced was blood. V usage is TRBV29-1 and J usage is TRBJ2-5; D call uncertain. The clonotype was recovered from a male donor with ankylosing spondylitis or in good health (not recorded which). The CDR3 sequence: CSVADGQETQYF. CDR3 sequence (DNA): TGCAGCGTTGCCGACGGACAAGAGACCCAGTACTTC.